Presented here are 15 T cell receptor beta chains from one specimen sequenced in a study of type 1 regulatory T cells. TCRdb re-called the reads with MiXCR, one entry per CDR3 protein. The sample shows approximately 72,000 distinct CDR3 sequences, around 57% of them seen only once. These receptors' targets are unknown. The sequenced material came from cultured T cells, either the whole culture or a sorted T cell fraction (not recorded which). Described subset: Tr1-enriched cell product generated in vitro against host alloantigens. Receptors were obtained from a human donor in good health.

CDR3 sequence: CASSLEDRTNTEAFF. In nucleotides, the CDR3 is TGTGCCAGCAGCTTAGAGGACAGAACTAACACTGAAGCTTTCTTT. The chain uses TRBV7-6 and TRBJ1-1, with a possible D match to TRBD1 (6 bases). V was pared by 1 base and J by 2 bases, with 11 bases between. The CDR3 is 15 amino acids. Per germline, CDR1 SGHVS and CDR2 FNYEAQ. The entire variable domain, with the rest obtained from reference TRBV7-6 and TRBJ1-1, is as follows: GAGVSQSPRYKVTKRGQDVALRCDPISGHVSLYWYRQALGQGPEFLTYFNYEAQQDKSGLPNDRFSAERPEGSISTLTIQRTEQRDSAMYRCASSLEDRTNTEAFFGQGTRLTVV.

This clonotype was found a few times. The chain joins TRBV7-8 to TRBJ2-4; 7 bases agree with TRBD1. Germline loops: CDR1 SGHVS, CDR2 FQNEAQ. The CDR3 runs to 16 residues. The trim removed 0 bases at V and 3 bases at J, leaving 5 bases unmatched. CDR3: CASSLAYRGGKNIQYF. In DNA, the CDR3 is TGTGCCAGCAGCTTAGCGTACAGGGGCGGCAAAAACATTCAGTACTTC.

The gene calls are TRBV7-2 and TRBJ2-1; 8 nucleotides line up with TRBD2. This CDR3 region has 15 residues. Germline trimming cut 1 base from V and 5 bases from J; bases unmatched to any gene: 4. Germline CDR1 and CDR2: SGHTA and FQGNSA. The CDR3 is CASSLGGAGDNEQFF. CDR3 bases: TGTGCCAGCAGCTTAGGTGGAGCGGGAGACAATGAGCAGTTCTTC.

The chain uses TRBV29-1 and TRBJ2-2; 10 nucleotides align to TRBD2. Looked up from germline, CDR1 is SQVTM and CDR2 is ANQGSEA. V shed 7 bases, J shed 7 bases, and the junction held 9 bases outside the gene matches. This CDR3 comprises 14 residues. In nucleotides, the CDR3 is TGCAGCGGCGGAGCGGGAGGGCGGATCGGGGAGCTGTTTTTT. It encodes CSGGAGGRIGELFF.

The J gene is TRBJ2-1, the V gene TRBV5-1; the D is unclear. The CDR3 runs 14 residues. V lost 6 bases, J lost 6 bases, and 16 bases lay in between. CDR1 is SGHRS and CDR2 is YFSETQ in the germline V gene. The CDR3 loop is CASTYDSFGNEQFF. The CDR3 DNA reads as TGCGCCAGCACCTACGACTCGTTCGGCAATGAGCAGTTCTTC. Variable domain in full (rest from reference TRBV5-1 and TRBJ2-1): KAGVTQTPRYLIKTRGQQVTLSCSPISGHRSVSWYQQTPGQGLQFLFEYFSETQRNKGNFPGRFSGRQFSNSRSEMNVSTLELGDSALYLCASTYDSFGNEQFFGPGTRLTVL.

This rearrangement joins TRBV5-1 to TRBJ1-3; D is ambiguous. There are 15 residues in the CDR3. Germline CDR1 and CDR2: SGHRS and YFSETQ. V was cut by 0 bases and J by 4 bases, with 11 bases left in between. CDR3 sequence reads: CASSLDGSRGNTIYF. For the CDR3, the DNA is TGCGCCAGCAGCTTGGACGGATCACGCGGAAACACCATATATTTT. Using reference TRBV5-1 and TRBJ1-3 for the parts outside the CDR3, the full variable domain is KAGVTQTPRYLIKTRGQQVTLSCSPISGHRSVSWYQQTPGQGLQFLFEYFSETQRNKGNFPGRFSGRQFSNSRSEMNVSTLELGDSALYLCASSLDGSRGNTIYFGEGSWLTVV.

The chain recombines TRBV29-1 with TRBJ2-3; D might be TRBD1 or TRBD2, each matching 5 bases. CDR1 SQVTM and CDR2 ANQGSEA come from the germline V gene. The CDR3 length is 16 residues. Trimming shortened V by 7 bases and J by 6 bases, and 26 bases separated the two germline ends. CDR3 protein: CSARPLDPSGRDTQYF. The CDR3 coding sequence is TGCAGCGCCCGCCCTTTGGACCCATCGGGACGGGATACGCAGTATTTT.

Only a few counts were recorded for this clonotype. Here the CDR3 reads CSASATGVNYGYTF. The CDR3, as DNA: TGCAGTGCATCCGCGACAGGGGTGAACTATGGCTACACCTTC. The chain carries TRBV20-1 and TRBJ1-2; TRBD1 aligns across 8 bases. This CDR3 has 14 residues. V was pared by 6 bases and J by 2 bases, with 8 bases of the junction left unmatched. Germline V gene data show CDR1 as DFQATT and CDR2 as SNEGSKA (reference sequence).

There are a few counts of this clonotype. The chain couples TRBV3-1 to TRBJ2-7, with 7 bases identical to TRBD1. This CDR3 is 12 amino acids long. J lost 9 bases, V lost 8 bases, and 10 bases had no gene match. In germline, CDR1 is LGHDT, CDR2 YNNKEL (reference sequence). The CDR3 coding sequence is TGTGCCAGCGGCGAATCGACAGGGCCGCAGTACTTC. Protein: CASGESTGPQYF.

The chain carries TRBV20-1 and TRBJ1-4; D is perhaps TRBD1 (5 bases). The CDR3 runs 14 residues. V shed 1 base and J shed 3 bases, with 9 bases lying between them. Per germline, CDR1 DFQATT and CDR2 SNEGSKA (reference sequence). The chain's CDR3 is CSARAGLPNEKLFF. The CDR3, as DNA: TGCAGTGCTAGAGCGGGACTGCCTAATGAAAAACTGTTTTTT.

This clonotype was picked up a small number of times. The chain combines TRBV5-1 with TRBJ2-1; the match to TRBD2 covers 10 bases. Germline V gene data show CDR1 as SGHRS and CDR2 as YFSETQ. J gave up 10 bases and V 1 base, and 17 bases lay outside the gene matches. The CDR3 has 18 residues. CDR3 region: CASSLPRSGRARLLEQFF. The DNA of the CDR3 is TGCGCCAGCAGCTTGCCTCGAAGCGGGAGGGCCCGTTTACTGGAGCAGTTCTTC.

This clonotype was recorded only once. This chain joins TRBV15 and TRBJ1-5; D is unresolved. V lost 7 bases, J lost 1 base, and 11 bases lay in between. Germline loops: CDR1 LNHNV, CDR2 YYDKDF (reference sequence). The CDR3 runs to 14 residues. The CDR3 region has the DNA TGTGCCACCAAAAACCCCCAGAGCAATCAGCCCCAGCATTTT. Its protein product is CATKNPQSNQPQHF. The full variable domain, in which reference TRBV15 and TRBJ1-5 provide the parts outside the CDR3, is DAMVIQNPRYQVTQFGKPVTLSCSQTLNHNVMYWYQQKSSQAPKLLFHYYDKDFNNEADTPDNFQSRRPNTSFCFLDIRSPGLGDTAMYLCATKNPQSNQPQHFGDGTRLSIL.

The V and J genes are TRBV9 and TRBJ2-1; D is unresolved. Deletions cut 1 base from V and 3 bases from J, with 17 bases between. CDR1 and CDR2 (germline): SGDLS, YYNGEE. The CDR3 runs to 17 residues. CDR3 nucleotide sequence: TGTGCCAGCAGCGTACTCGGGCTCCGACTCGGCTACAATGAGCAGTTCTTC. Its translation: CASSVLGLRLGYNEQFF.

This clonotype has ten or more counts. The J gene is TRBJ2-7, the V gene TRBV6-5; D is perhaps TRBD1 (5 bases). The length of the CDR3 is 11 residues. V gave up 7 bases and J gave up 3 bases, with 7 bases separating them. Germline lookup yields CDR1 MNHEY and CDR2 SVGAGI. CDR3 residues: CASTQGYEQYF. As DNA, the CDR3 is TGTGCCAGCACCCAGGGCTACGAGCAGTACTTC.

The chain joins TRBV27 to TRBJ2-7; 9 bases fit TRBD2. CDR3 length: 13 residues. J gave up 5 bases and V 8 bases, and 7 bases lay outside the gene matches. CDR1 and CDR2 from the germline V gene are MNHEY and SMNVEV (reference sequence). The CDR3 DNA follows: TGTGCCAGCTCCTCCCTAGCGGGAAACGAGCAGTACTTC. Translated, it gives CASSSLAGNEQYF.